This T cell receptor (beta chain) was captured by sequencing in a study of monozygotic twins with inflammatory bowel disease. Points on this clonotype: Antigen specificity is unknown.

Findings of the study overall: IBD patients displayed reduced TCRbeta diversity (inverse Simpson) when set against healthy co-twins. It was observed that concordant and discordant twins did not differ in repertoire similarity, possibly given limited power.

The input for each TCR library was 3,500 to 4,500 ng of total RNA. TCRdb reprocessed the 5' RACE reads, keeping one entry per CDR3 protein, no DNA. This table holds 300,000 to 350,000 distinct CDR3 sequences. CDR1 is SNHLY and CDR2 is FYNNEI in the germline V gene. This CDR3 has 16 residues. The sample was blood. The chain couples TRBV2 to TRBJ1-2; TCRdb indicates TRBD1, and absent DNA this call remains unverified. The receptor was derived from a human donor with ulcerative colitis or Crohn's disease, or a healthy co-twin of an affected twin (not recorded which). The CDR3 sequence is CAYLGRLAPGSYGYTF.